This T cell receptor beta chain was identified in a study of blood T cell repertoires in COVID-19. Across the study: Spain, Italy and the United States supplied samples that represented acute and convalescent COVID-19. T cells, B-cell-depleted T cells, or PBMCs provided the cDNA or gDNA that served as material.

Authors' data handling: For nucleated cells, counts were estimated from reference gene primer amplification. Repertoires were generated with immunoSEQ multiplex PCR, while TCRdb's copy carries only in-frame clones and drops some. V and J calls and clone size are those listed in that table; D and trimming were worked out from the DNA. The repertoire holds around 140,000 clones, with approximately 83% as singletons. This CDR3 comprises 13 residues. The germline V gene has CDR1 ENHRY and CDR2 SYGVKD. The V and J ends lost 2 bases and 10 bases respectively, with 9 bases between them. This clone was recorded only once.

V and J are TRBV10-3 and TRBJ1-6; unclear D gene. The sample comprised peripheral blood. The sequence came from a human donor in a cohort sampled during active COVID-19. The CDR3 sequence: CAISEGRESPLHF. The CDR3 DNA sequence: TGTGCCATCAGTGAGGGTCGGGAATCACCCCTCCACTTT.